Listed below are T cell receptor beta chains from one sample, sequenced in a study of T-cell reconstitution after alpha-beta-depleted transplantation in children. TCRdb processed the PCR reads anew with MiXCR; each CDR3 protein has one entry. The table has roughly 300,000 distinct CDR3 sequences, roughly 11% seen once. This specimen consisted of peripheral blood, obtained 180 days after TCRalphabeta/CD19-depleted stem cell transplant. These receptor sequences come from a male patient aged 2 to 10 who had a stem cell transplant for chronic granulomatous disease, so the T cells may come from the graft donor. Each CDR3 is given with its conserved first and last residue. A D gene is named only where the DNA matches it firmly. Expanded clones get a size class; other rows say once, few or many, or leave the size out.

many,TRBD2,TRBV4-1,TRBJ2-7,CASSQRAGASYEQYF,TGCGCCAGCAGCCAAAGAGCGGGAGCTAGCTACGAGCAGTACTTC
many,TRBD2,TRBV5-5,TRBJ2-5,CASSPGLAGLGETQYF,TGTGCCAGCAGCCCGGGACTAGCGGGATTGGGGGAGACCCAGTACTTC
-,TRBD2,TRBV2,TRBJ2-1,CASSGPGLAGVFHNEQFF,TGTGCCAGCAGTGGACCGGGACTAGCGGGAGTGTTCCACAATGAGCAGTTCTTC
many,-,TRBV12-3/TRBV12-4,TRBJ2-7,CASSPGTLAYEQYF,TGTGCCAGCAGTCCCGGGACACTTGCCTACGAGCAGTACTTC
many,-,TRBV7-6,TRBJ1-5,CASSINRDQPQHF,TGTGCCAGCAGCATAAACAGGGATCAGCCCCAGCATTTT
many,-,TRBV19,TRBJ1-5,CASLTPGNQPQHF,TGTGCCAGTTTAACCCCGGGGAATCAGCCCCAGCATTTT
many,-,TRBV15,TRBJ2-5,CATSRGRGGETQYF,TGTGCCACCAGCAGAGGAAGGGGTGGAGAGACCCAGTACTTC
-,-,TRBV29-1,TRBJ2-3,CSVLGDTQYF,TGCAGCGTTTTAGGAGATACGCAGTATTTT
many,-,TRBV6-5,TRBJ1-6,CASSYRDGSLHF,TGTGCCAGCAGTTACCGGGACGGCTCCCTCCACTTT
-,TRBD1,TRBV30,TRBJ1-2,CAWSSDRGQVGYTF,TGTGCCTGGAGCTCCGACAGGGGGCAAGTAGGCTACACCTTC
many,TRBD1,TRBV7-9,TRBJ2-5,CASSPLGTGETQYF,TGTGCCAGCAGCCCCCTTGGGACAGGGGAGACCCAGTACTTC
-,TRBD2,TRBV29-1,TRBJ2-1,CSVEGLAGGVEQFF,TGCAGCGTTGAGGGACTAGCGGGAGGAGTTGAGCAGTTCTTC
many,TRBD2,TRBV5-1,TRBJ2-7,CASSSRRGLAATYEQYF,TGCGCCAGCAGCTCGCGAAGGGGACTAGCGGCAACCTACGAGCAGTACTTC
many,-,TRBV11-2,TRBJ2-2,CASSYTYPQGTGELFF,TGTGCCAGCAGCTACACGTACCCCCAGGGAACCGGGGAGCTGTTTTTT
many,TRBD2,TRBV27,TRBJ2-1,CASSLFPSGAYNEQFF,TGTGCCAGCAGTTTATTCCCTAGCGGGGCCTACAATGAGCAGTTCTTC
many,TRBD2,TRBV29-1,TRBJ2-1,CSVVSGGLGNEQFF,TGCAGCGTTGTATCGGGGGGACTCGGCAATGAGCAGTTCTTC
many,TRBD1,TRBV20-1,TRBJ1-6,CSARAGQGENSPLHF,TGCAGTGCTAGAGCGGGACAGGGAGAGAATTCACCCCTCCACTTT
many,TRBD1,TRBV7-6,TRBJ2-7,CASSFRGGLYEQYF,TGTGCCAGCAGCTTTCGAGGGGGCCTCTACGAGCAGTACTTC
many,-,TRBV18,TRBJ2-5,CASSLSASEETQYF,TGTGCCAGCTCACTTTCAGCTAGCGAAGAGACCCAGTACTTC
few,-,TRBV13,TRBJ2-4,CASSLTPHDYPKNIQYF,TGTGCCAGCAGCTTAACGCCCCATGACTACCCCAAAAACATTCAGTACTTC
many,-,TRBV11-2,TRBJ2-3,CASSPAGTQYF,TGTGCCAGCAGCCCGGCGGGTACGCAGTATTTT
many,-,TRBV20-1,TRBJ2-7,CSARHRDTSYEQYF,TGCAGTGCTAGACACCGGGACACTTCCTACGAGCAGTACTTC
few,-,TRBV12-3/TRBV12-4,TRBJ2-7,CASSSQDAEPGEQYF,TGTGCCAGCAGCTCCCAAGATGCAGAACCGGGCGAGCAGTACTTC
many,-,TRBV12-3/TRBV12-4,TRBJ2-1,CASSPLSRHEQFF,TGTGCCAGCAGCCCCCTCAGCCGCCATGAGCAGTTCTTC
-,TRBD1,TRBV19,TRBJ2-7,CASSTKTGGYEQYF,TGTGCCAGTAGTACCAAGACAGGGGGCTACGAGCAGTACTTC
few,TRBD1,TRBV20-1,TRBJ1-4,CSAEGIGTGFFTNEKLFF,TGCAGTGCTGAGGGAATCGGGACAGGGTTTTTCACTAATGAAAAACTGTTTTTT
-,TRBD1,TRBV12-3/TRBV12-4,TRBJ1-1,CASSLKQGALKATEAFF,TGTGCCAGCAGTCTTAAACAGGGGGCGCTGAAGGCTACTGAAGCGTTCTTT
many,TRBD1,TRBV27,TRBJ1-2,CASSFLDRGYSYTF,TGTGCCAGCAGTTTTTTGGACAGGGGTTATTCCTACACCTTC
many,TRBD1,TRBV12-3/TRBV12-4,TRBJ2-3,CASTRTGTDTQYF,TGTGCCAGCACTCGGACAGGAACTGATACGCAGTATTTT
many,-,TRBV6-2/TRBV6-3,TRBJ2-7,CASSTRDKAPWEQYF,TGTGCCAGCAGCACCCGGGACAAGGCCCCCTGGGAGCAGTACTTC
many,-,TRBV20-1,TRBJ1-1,CSARKGDLWNTVEAFF,TGCAGTGCTAGAAAAGGGGACTTGTGGAACACTGTGGAAGCTTTCTTT